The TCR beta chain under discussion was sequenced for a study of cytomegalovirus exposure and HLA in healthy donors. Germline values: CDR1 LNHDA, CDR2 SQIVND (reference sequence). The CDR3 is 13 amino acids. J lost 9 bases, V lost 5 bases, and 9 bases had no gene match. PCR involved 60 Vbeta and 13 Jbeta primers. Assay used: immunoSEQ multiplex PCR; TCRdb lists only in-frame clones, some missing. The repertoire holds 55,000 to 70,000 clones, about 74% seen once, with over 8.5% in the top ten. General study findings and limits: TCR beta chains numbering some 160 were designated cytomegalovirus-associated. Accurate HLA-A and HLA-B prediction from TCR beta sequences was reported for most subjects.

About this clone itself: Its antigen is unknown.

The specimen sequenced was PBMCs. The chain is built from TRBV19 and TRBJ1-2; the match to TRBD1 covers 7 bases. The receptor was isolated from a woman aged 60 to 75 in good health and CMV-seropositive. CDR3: CASSENRGTSYTF. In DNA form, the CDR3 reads TGTGCCAGTAGTGAAAACAGGGGCACCAGCTACACCTTC.